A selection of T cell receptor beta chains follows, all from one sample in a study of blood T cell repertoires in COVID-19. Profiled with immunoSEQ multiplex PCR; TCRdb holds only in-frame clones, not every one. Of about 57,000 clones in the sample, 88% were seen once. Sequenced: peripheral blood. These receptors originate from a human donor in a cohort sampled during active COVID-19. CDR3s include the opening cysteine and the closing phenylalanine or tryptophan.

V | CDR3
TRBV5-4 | CASSSRDRGSDIQYF
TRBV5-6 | CASSPKGLAGGNIQYF
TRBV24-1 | CATGDNEQFF
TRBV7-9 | CASSADRSSGNTIYF
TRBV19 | CASSSWGQGAYEQYF
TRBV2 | CASSGTGGPNTGELFF
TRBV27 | CASSPQGEYPRGYTF
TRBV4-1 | CASSQVGTSGNEQFF
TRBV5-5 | CASSPTSGRGYNEQFF
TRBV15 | CATSRARTAGTDTQYF
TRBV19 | CASIYNVTHNQPQHF
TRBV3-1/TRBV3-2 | CASSQDPSGSFIYEQFF
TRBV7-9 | CASSLAGTGDSTLHF
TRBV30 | CAWSTQGVKLFF
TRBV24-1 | CATSDLDTQYF
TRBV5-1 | CASSLNRGTQYF
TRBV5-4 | CASSLNGQVGETQYF
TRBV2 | CASSETGDGYEQYF
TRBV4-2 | CASSQVDGGKNIQYF
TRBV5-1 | CASSLRTARPLSQYF
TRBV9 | CASSVGGGGAGETQYF
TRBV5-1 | CASSLRTGPYEQYF
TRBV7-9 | CASSLSAGRVGEAFF
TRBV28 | CASSPRDRSTTEAFF
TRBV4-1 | CASSQPSGRLYNEQFF
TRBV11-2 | CASSPGLAGGEQYF
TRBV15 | CATSTLGGAKYEQYF
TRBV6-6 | CASSPLREKGEQFF
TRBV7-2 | CASSDRTGSSYEQYF
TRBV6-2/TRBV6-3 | CASSRFSSGGAVETQYF
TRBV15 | CATSRDRGGEVGELFF
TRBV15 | CATSRGGAQGYEQYF
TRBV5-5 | CASSLVVAAPHLFF
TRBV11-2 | CASSFRGGKETQYF
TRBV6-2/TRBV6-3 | CASSYARGYGYTF
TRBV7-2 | CASSRLPRQGAGNTIYF
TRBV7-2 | CASSSRGRGTSYEQYF
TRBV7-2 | CASSLTGSNQPQHF
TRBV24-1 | CATSDLSGVGTEAFF
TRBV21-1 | CASSKGRERTEAFF
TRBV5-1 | CASSLDPQLTEAFF
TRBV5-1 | CASTPGRGLGGGYTF